This paragraph reports one T cell receptor (beta chain). The target antigen is unknown. This sample is part of a study of beta chain features in type 1 diabetes. Study results and caveats: In the patient group, naive, central memory and Treg TCRB repertoires seemed more alike than in the healthy donor group. Type 1 diabetes patients had VDJ junctions that carried fewer insertions and more deletions.

The CDR3 length is 16 residues. Germline V lookup: CDR1 LNHDA, CDR2 SQIVND (reference sequence). The V gene lost 5 bases and the J gene lost 0 bases, with 15 bases spanning the gap. Expressed TCRB transcripts were sequenced, since all the RNA that had been isolated was reverse transcribed. Profiled with immunoSEQ multiplex PCR; TCRdb holds only in-frame clones, not every one. The table includes fewer than 900,000 clones, 17% detected once. Only one heparinised blood draw was taken per donor, and its volume averaged about 116 mL. Central memory, naive, regulatory and stem cell-like memory CD4+ cells were sorted by CD45RO/CCR7/CD25/CD127/CD95/CD27.

Sequencing was performed on naive CD4+ T cells from blood. This sequence originates from a woman under 30 in good health. J is TRBJ2-3 and V is TRBV19; D unresolved. CDR3 coding DNA: TGTGCCAGTAGTGTGAGGTCCTTCTCTAGCACAGATACGCAGTATTTT. Residues: CASSVRSFSSTDTQYF.